This T cell receptor beta chain was profiled in a study of shared clonotypes between healthy human individuals. General study results and limits: Sampling covered nothing but blood. Tissue TCR repertoires likely differ from those found in blood.

Healthy and HIV-negative, the adult donors had no recent acute infections or vaccinations. In the original workflow: For the immunoSEQ data, sequences were junction-only without quality scores, so filtering differed. Using immunoSEQ multiplex PCR, the repertoire was profiled, and TCRdb retains in-frame clones only, with some absent. V and J calls and clone size are copied from that table; D and trimming were computed from the DNA. The repertoire has roughly 490,000 clones, around three quarters of them found once; the top ten carry approximately 12%. In regard to this clone: The target antigen is unknown.

The V and J ends lost 0 bases and 3 bases, in that order; junction bases with no gene match: 6. The CDR3 extends over 16 amino acids. Germline loops: CDR1 MNHNY, CDR2 SVGAGI (reference sequence). The TCR sequence derives from a woman in her thirties or forties in good health. Some clones in this sample may be carry-over from other donors' samples. Sequencing input: PBMCs. This rearrangement joins TRBV6-6 to TRBJ2-5; 8 nucleotides line up with TRBD2. The CDR3 sequence: CASSYSRVSGKETQYF. The CDR3 bases are TGTGCCAGCAGTTACTCTCGGGTTAGCGGGAAAGAGACCCAGTACTTC.